This T cell receptor beta chain was captured by sequencing in a study of blood T cell repertoires in COVID-19. This CDR3 has 11 residues. Germline V gives CDR1 DFQATT, CDR2 SNEGSKA (reference sequence). V shed 0 bases and J shed 15 bases, with 12 bases lying between them. The protocol was immunoSEQ multiplex PCR, while the TCRdb copy is restricted to in-frame clones and leaves out a portion. The sample lists 80,000 or so clones; approximately 80% were seen once. The sequence came from a man older than 75 with acute or convalescent COVID-19. Sequencing input: peripheral blood. V and J are TRBV20-1 and TRBJ2-1; D gene unclear. CDR3 residues: CSAREDSTGFF. The CDR3, as DNA: TGCAGTGCTAGAGAAGATAGCACTGGGTTCTTC.